One sample yielded the 8 T cell receptor beta chains listed below, sequenced in a study of beta chain features in type 1 diabetes. Overall study findings and caveats: Patients with Type 1 diabetes showed moderately but significantly shorter TCRB CDR3s in all four CD4+ subsets.

All of the isolated RNA was reverse transcribed, so expressed TCRB transcripts were sequenced. Assay: immunoSEQ multiplex PCR; the TCRdb copy retains only in-frame clones and omits some. In the table there are roughly 51,000 clones, roughly 50% of which are singletons. These receptors have no identified antigens. Specimen: Tregs from blood. These receptors came from a woman aged 40 to 50 with type 1 diabetes.

This clone has more than one count but fewer than ten. The genes are TRBV5-1 and TRBJ1-6; tentative D call: TRBD1 (5 bases). The germline V gene encodes CDR1 SGHRS and CDR2 YFSETQ. The CDR3 totals 15 residues. The V gene lost 4 bases and the J gene lost 7 bases, with 15 bases spanning the gap. The CDR3 nucleotides are TGCGCCAGCAGCGTTGTTCAGGGAAACAATTCACCCCTCCACTTT. Its translation is CASSVVQGNNSPLHF. Drawing the rest from reference TRBV5-1 and TRBJ1-6, the complete variable domain is KAGVTQTPRYLIKTRGQQVTLSCSPISGHRSVSWYQQTPGQGLQFLFEYFSETQRNKGNFPGRFSGRQFSNSRSEMNVSTLELGDSALYLCASSVVQGNNSPLHFGNGTRLTVT.

The genes are TRBV19 and TRBJ1-5; 9 bases fit TRBD1. After removal of 6 bases from V and 4 bases from J, the junction contained 4 bases not matched to a gene. The CDR3 length is 14 residues. CDR1 is LNHDA, CDR2 SQIVND, per germline (reference sequence). Here the CDR3 DNA reads TGTGCCAGTAGCTCGACAGGGGGGAATCAGCCCCAGCATTTT. The encoded protein is CASSSTGGNQPQHF.

This clone has just a few counts. This rearrangement joins TRBV9 to TRBJ2-7, with a possible D match to TRBD1 (6 bases). The CDR3 extends over 14 amino acids. Germline CDR1 and CDR2: SGDLS and YYNGEE. V lost 5 bases to trimming and J lost 0 bases, with 12 bases between them. Here the CDR3 reads CASSYNRDSYEQYF. The CDR3 DNA reads TGTGCCAGCAGTTACAACAGGGACTCCTACGAGCAGTACTTC.

A single count supports this clone. The junction departs from the called germline gene at one end, perhaps through a read error. The chain recombines TRBV6-4 with TRBJ2-2, with 8 bases identical to TRBD1. This CDR3 spans 16 amino acids. Looked up from germline, CDR1 is MRHNA and CDR2 is SNTAGT. The DNA of the CDR3 is TGTGCCAGCAGTAAACAGGGGGGTTCGAACACCGGGGACCTGTTTTTT. Amino acids: CASSKQGGSNTGDLFF.

This chain links TRBV29-1 with TRBJ2-5; a weak D match, TRBD2 (5 bases). The CDR3 has 13 amino acids. The V end was cut by 2 bases, the J end by 2 bases, with 9 bases between. Looked up from germline, CDR1 is SQVTM and CDR2 is ANQGSEA. The CDR3: CSVEPTGQETQYF. CDR3 sequence (DNA): TGCAGCGTTGAACCGACGGGACAAGAGACCCAGTACTTC.

The V gene is TRBV11-2, the J gene TRBJ1-1; tentatively, D is TRBD1 (5 bases). Per the germline V gene, CDR1 is SGHAT and CDR2 is FQNNGV. CDR3 length: 12 residues. V lost 5 bases and J 6 bases, leaving 10 bases between the germline ends. Here the CDR3 DNA reads TGTGCCAGCAGCGCGGCGGGACCTGAAGCTTTCTTT. It yields the protein CASSAAGPEAFF.

This chain uses TRBV9 with TRBJ2-1; D unresolved. Germline V lookup: CDR1 SGDLS, CDR2 YYNGEE. The CDR3 runs to 16 residues. The V end was cut by 0 bases, the J end by 6 bases, with 16 bases between. DNA for the CDR3: TGTGCCAGCAGCGTAGGTCCGCCGGAGTCTTTCAATGAGCAGTTCTTC. It codes for CASSVGPPESFNEQFF.

In its sample, this clone was seen a few times. The chain recombines TRBV7-9 with TRBJ2-2; no reliable D call. Looked up from germline, CDR1 is SEHNR and CDR2 is FQNEAQ (reference sequence). V lost 0 bases and J lost 6, with 2 bases in between. This CDR3 spans 12 amino acids. The DNA of the CDR3 is TGTGCCAGCAGCTTAGCCTCCGGGGAGCTGTTTTTT. Encoded protein: CASSLASGELFF.